Listed below are T cell receptor beta chains from one sample, sequenced in a study of shared clonotypes between healthy human individuals. The table came from immunoSEQ multiplex PCR; TCRdb's copy has only in-frame clones and leaves some out. The sample includes about 2 million clones, approximately 95% of them seen just once. The sample taken for sequencing was naive CD4+ T cells sorted from blood. These receptors were taken from a man aged 18 to 30 in good health. CDR3s include the opening cysteine and the closing phenylalanine or tryptophan. The order of the fields is D gene, V gene, clone size, J gene, CDR3 DNA, CDR3 protein. The D gene is left open where the match is weak. Some rows have no size entry. The others give once, few or many, or a class for an expanded clone.

d_gene: TRBD2; v_gene: TRBV5-1; abundance: -; j_gene: TRBJ2-7; CDR3nt: TGCGCCAGCAGCTTATGGGGCTATAGCGGGAGTGGGGACGAGCAGTACTTC; CDR3aa: CASSLWGYSGSGDEQYF
d_gene: -; v_gene: TRBV4-1; abundance: -; j_gene: TRBJ1-5; CDR3nt: TGCGCCAGCAGCCAAGAGTTTCGTAGCAATCAGCCCCAGCATTTT; CDR3aa: CASSQEFRSNQPQHF
d_gene: TRBD1; v_gene: TRBV4-1; abundance: -; j_gene: TRBJ1-6; CDR3nt: TGCGCCAGCAGCCAAGAGCCCCCGCAGGGGGCGTTTTCACCCCTCCACTTT; CDR3aa: CASSQEPPQGAFSPLHF
d_gene: -; v_gene: TRBV6-5; abundance: -; j_gene: TRBJ2-7; CDR3nt: TGTGCCAGCAGTTACTCGCCCTCTTACGAGCAGTACTTC; CDR3aa: CASSYSPSYEQYF
d_gene: TRBD1; v_gene: TRBV25-1; abundance: -; j_gene: TRBJ2-7; CDR3nt: TGTGCCAGCAGTGAATTAGGGACAGGGCGACAAGGCGAGCAGTACTTC; CDR3aa: CASSELGTGRQGEQYF
d_gene: -; v_gene: TRBV5-6; abundance: -; j_gene: TRBJ2-1; CDR3nt: TGTGCCAGCAGCCCGGCGGCGGGGACACTTGCCTACAATGAGCAGTTCTTC; CDR3aa: CASSPAAGTLAYNEQFF
d_gene: -; v_gene: TRBV2; abundance: -; j_gene: TRBJ1-3; CDR3nt: TGTGCCAGCAGGCCGTCTCGTCATCCCTCTGGAAACACCATATATTTT; CDR3aa: CASRPSRHPSGNTIYF
d_gene: -; v_gene: TRBV25-1; abundance: -; j_gene: TRBJ1-6; CDR3nt: TGTGCCAGCAGTGCCTACAGGATAGGGGATTCACCCCTCCACTTT; CDR3aa: CASSAYRIGDSPLHF
d_gene: -; v_gene: TRBV5-4; abundance: -; j_gene: TRBJ1-3; CDR3nt: TGTGCCAGCAGCTTGAAGGGGAACACGGGAAACACCATATATTTT; CDR3aa: CASSLKGNTGNTIYF
d_gene: TRBD1; v_gene: TRBV5-1; abundance: -; j_gene: TRBJ1-2; CDR3nt: TGCGCCAGCACCTTGGACAGGCATGGCTACACCTTC; CDR3aa: CASTLDRHGYTF
d_gene: -; v_gene: TRBV4-2; abundance: -; j_gene: TRBJ2-1; CDR3nt: TGTGCCAGCAGCCAAGGTCCAGGGGACTCCTACAATGAGCAGTTCTTC; CDR3aa: CASSQGPGDSYNEQFF
d_gene: TRBD1; v_gene: TRBV10-1; abundance: -; j_gene: TRBJ2-1; CDR3nt: TGCGCCAGCAGTCCCCGGCAGGGGGTCTACAATGAGCAGTTCTTC; CDR3aa: CASSPRQGVYNEQFF
d_gene: -; v_gene: TRBV2; abundance: -; j_gene: TRBJ1-1; CDR3nt: TGTGCCAGCATGAACCCCGGGGGGCAGGGTAGCCCTGAAGCTTTCTTT; CDR3aa: CASMNPGGQGSPEAFF
d_gene: TRBD2; v_gene: TRBV11-3; abundance: -; j_gene: TRBJ2-3; CDR3nt: TGTGCCAGCAGCCCGACTAGCGGGAGCAATACGCAGTATTTT; CDR3aa: CASSPTSGSNTQYF
d_gene: TRBD2; v_gene: TRBV6-5; abundance: -; j_gene: TRBJ2-1; CDR3nt: TGTGCCAGCAGAGCTAGCGGGAGGGCCGACGCACAGTTCTTC; CDR3aa: CASRASGRADAQFF
d_gene: TRBD1; v_gene: TRBV6-5; abundance: -; j_gene: TRBJ1-2; CDR3nt: TGTGCCAGTACTCGACAGGGAAAGGATGGCTACACCTTC; CDR3aa: CASTRQGKDGYTF
d_gene: -; v_gene: TRBV18; abundance: -; j_gene: TRBJ2-2; CDR3nt: TGTGCCAGCTCTATTTTAGGGAGCACCGGGGAGCTGTTTTTT; CDR3aa: CASSILGSTGELFF
d_gene: -; v_gene: TRBV7-9; abundance: -; j_gene: TRBJ2-7; CDR3nt: TGTGCCAGCACCTCGGGCAGGGTCGACGAGCAGTACTTC; CDR3aa: CASTSGRVDEQYF
d_gene: -; v_gene: TRBV18; abundance: -; j_gene: TRBJ2-3; CDR3nt: TGTGCCAGCTCACCCCGGGACATCGCTTGGAGCACAGATACGCAGTATTTT; CDR3aa: CASSPRDIAWSTDTQYF
d_gene: -; v_gene: TRBV19; abundance: -; j_gene: TRBJ2-2; CDR3nt: TGTGCCAGTAGTATATCCTGGACCGGGGAGCTGTTTTTT; CDR3aa: CASSISWTGELFF
d_gene: -; v_gene: TRBV9; abundance: -; j_gene: TRBJ1-6; CDR3nt: TGTGCCAGCAGCGCTTTATACGGACAGAATAATTCACCCCTCCACTTT; CDR3aa: CASSALYGQNNSPLHF
d_gene: TRBD1; v_gene: TRBV6-5; abundance: -; j_gene: TRBJ2-3; CDR3nt: TGTGCCAGCAGACAACAGGGGGCAAAAGATACGCAGTATTTT; CDR3aa: CASRQQGAKDTQYF
d_gene: -; v_gene: TRBV4-1; abundance: -; j_gene: TRBJ1-4; CDR3nt: TGCGCCAGCAGCCAAGTTCCTGGGAAAGGTGAAAAACTGTTTTTT; CDR3aa: CASSQVPGKGEKLFF
d_gene: -; v_gene: TRBV2; abundance: many; j_gene: TRBJ1-4; CDR3nt: TGTGCCAGCAGTGAAGTCCCCCAAATCGGTGAAAAACTGTTTTTT; CDR3aa: CASSEVPQIGEKLFF
d_gene: -; v_gene: TRBV30; abundance: -; j_gene: TRBJ2-2; CDR3nt: TGTGCCTGGAGTGTATGGCCGAACACCGGGGAGCTGTTTTTT; CDR3aa: CAWSVWPNTGELFF
d_gene: -; v_gene: TRBV6-5; abundance: -; j_gene: TRBJ2-3; CDR3nt: TGTGCCAGCACCAATGGGGATACGCAGTATTTT; CDR3aa: CASTNGDTQYF
d_gene: TRBD1; v_gene: TRBV29-1; abundance: -; j_gene: TRBJ1-3; CDR3nt: TGCAGCGTCCTCGGGGACAGGGCTGGAAACACCATATATTTT; CDR3aa: CSVLGDRAGNTIYF
d_gene: -; v_gene: TRBV5-4; abundance: -; j_gene: TRBJ1-2; CDR3nt: TGTGCCAGCAGACAGGAAGGTGGGGCAGCGCACCGCTATGGCTACACCTTC; CDR3aa: CASRQEGGAAHRYGYTF
d_gene: TRBD2; v_gene: TRBV2; abundance: -; j_gene: TRBJ2-7; CDR3nt: TGTGCCAGTTCCCTCGGCAGGGAGGGGTACGAGCAGTACTTC; CDR3aa: CASSLGREGYEQYF
d_gene: TRBD2; v_gene: TRBV5-1; abundance: -; j_gene: TRBJ2-5; CDR3nt: TGCGCCAGCAGCTTGGAGAGCGGGAAGGAGACCCAGTACTTC; CDR3aa: CASSLESGKETQYF
d_gene: -; v_gene: TRBV6-6; abundance: once; j_gene: TRBJ2-5; CDR3nt: TGTGCCAGCAGAACCGGACCGACCCAAGAGACCCAGTACTTC; CDR3aa: CASRTGPTQETQYF
d_gene: TRBD2; v_gene: TRBV2; abundance: -; j_gene: TRBJ2-5; CDR3nt: TGTGCCAGCAGTGAACAGCGGGGGTTGGAGACCCAGTACTTC; CDR3aa: CASSEQRGLETQYF
d_gene: TRBD2; v_gene: TRBV4-3; abundance: -; j_gene: TRBJ2-5; CDR3nt: TGCGCCAGCAGCCAAGGGCATCCGGGAGGAATCCAAGAGACCCAGTACTTC; CDR3aa: CASSQGHPGGIQETQYF
d_gene: -; v_gene: TRBV5-1; abundance: -; j_gene: TRBJ1-2; CDR3nt: TGCGCCAGCAGCCCGCAGGGCGGTAACTATGGCTACACCTTC; CDR3aa: CASSPQGGNYGYTF
d_gene: -; v_gene: TRBV10-3; abundance: -; j_gene: TRBJ1-1; CDR3nt: TGTGCCATCAGAACCACCTACAGGGATTCTGAAGCTTTCTTT; CDR3aa: CAIRTTYRDSEAFF
d_gene: -; v_gene: TRBV27; abundance: -; j_gene: TRBJ2-3; CDR3nt: TGTGCCAGCAGTTTCGACTGGCGTGCAGATACGCAGTATTTT; CDR3aa: CASSFDWRADTQYF
d_gene: TRBD1; v_gene: TRBV18; abundance: -; j_gene: TRBJ1-4; CDR3nt: TGTGCCAGCTCACCGTTGACAGGGCCTAATGAAAAACTGTTTTTT; CDR3aa: CASSPLTGPNEKLFF
d_gene: -; v_gene: TRBV5-4; abundance: -; j_gene: TRBJ1-1; CDR3nt: TGTGCCAGCAGCTTGGAAGGGGGTTGGGAAGCTTTCTTT; CDR3aa: CASSLEGGWEAFF
d_gene: TRBD2; v_gene: TRBV28; abundance: -; j_gene: TRBJ2-1; CDR3nt: TGTGCCAGCAGTTTACTCCCCCCGGGAGGGCTATTCTTC; CDR3aa: CASSLLPPGGLFF
d_gene: TRBD1; v_gene: TRBV29-1; abundance: -; j_gene: TRBJ2-7; CDR3nt: TGCAGCGTAACCAGACAGGGCTACGAGCAGTACTTC; CDR3aa: CSVTRQGYEQYF